Presented here are 6 T cell receptor beta chains from one specimen sequenced in a study of T cell responses to AZD1222 COVID-19 vaccine (dated by TCRdb to about 2021). The method was the immunoSEQ multiplex PCR assay. What TCRdb holds here is the immuneACCESS table cut down to in-frame rearrangements. Part of the clones is not present; checked against another copy, under half of the missing clones reflect an unresolved V gene, and the others are unexplained. This sample comprises roughly 100,000 clones, roughly 87% of them detected only once. The leading ten clones occupy around 1.6% of the sample. The time point label here, explained by the study, means: baseline before first vaccination. Sequenced here: peripheral blood, sampled on day 0 of AZD1222 vaccination. The receptors stem from an adult in good health.

This chain links TRBV29-1 with TRBJ1-1, with 10 bases fitting TRBD1. This CDR3 has 12 amino acids. V shed 7 bases and J 5 bases; nucleotides not matched to a gene: 4. Germline values: CDR1 SQVTM, CDR2 ANQGSEA. DNA for the CDR3: TGCAGCGGGGGGACAGGGGTAACTGAAGCTTTCTTT. Its translation: CSGGTGVTEAFF. Variable domain in full (rest from reference TRBV29-1 and TRBJ1-1): SAVISQKPSRDICQRGTSLTIQCQVDSQVTMMFWYRQQPGQSLTLIATANQGSEATYESGFVIDKFPISRPNLTFSTLTVSNMSPEDSSIYLCSGGTGVTEAFFGQGTRLTVV.

This sequence joins TRBV6-1 and TRBJ2-3; 7 nucleotides match TRBD1. The CDR3 is made up of 15 amino acids. Germline-derived CDR1 and CDR2 are MNHNS and SASEGT. V shed 0 bases, J shed 6 bases, and the junction held 6 bases outside the gene matches. CDR3 amino acids: CASSEAPGQVDTQYF. In DNA form, the CDR3 reads TGTGCCAGCAGTGAAGCGCCAGGACAGGTTGATACGCAGTATTTT.

This clone was counted a few times. The chain uses TRBV9 and TRBJ1-2; D unresolved. This CDR3 is built from 15 residues. V was shortened by 0 bases and J by 8 bases, with 17 bases between the two germline ends. In germline, CDR1 is SGDLS, CDR2 YYNGEE. CDR3 loop: CASSVDAVPERGYTF. In DNA, the CDR3 is TGTGCCAGCAGCGTAGATGCGGTACCGGAGCGGGGCTACACCTTC.

This CDR3 is CASSTTRTDEQFF. CDR3 DNA sequence: TGTGCCAGCAGCACTACTCGGACGGATGAGCAGTTCTTC. The J gene is TRBJ2-1, the V gene TRBV11-3; D uncertain. Germline CDR1 and CDR2: SGHNT and YENEEA. The V end was cut by 5 bases, the J end by 8 bases, with 13 bases between. There are 13 residues in the CDR3.

This chain uses TRBV4-1 with TRBJ1-2; D possibly corresponds to TRBD1 (5 bases). Germline V gives CDR1 MGHRA, CDR2 YSYEKL. V gave up 4 bases and J gave up 8 bases, with 14 bases separating them. The CDR3 has 13 residues. DNA of the CDR3: TGCGCCAGCAGCCCCCGGGGGTTATTAGGCTACACCTTC. This encodes CASSPRGLLGYTF.

In DNA, the CDR3 is TGTGCCAGCAGTTTCCTAGCGGGGGGAACAGATACGCAGTATTTT. Residues: CASSFLAGGTDTQYF. The chain employs TRBV27 and TRBJ2-3; 11 nucleotides match TRBD2. This CDR3 is 15 amino acids long. Germline lookup yields CDR1 MNHEY and CDR2 SMNVEV (reference sequence). Trimming cost V 3 bases and J 3 bases; bases outside gene matches: 2.